This T cell receptor (beta chain) comes out of a study of cytomegalovirus exposure and HLA in healthy donors (TCRdb year 2017). In the study overall: In an earlier analysis of 587 of the donors, about 260 Gb of sequence data and 100 million or so unique TCR beta sequences from 150 million to 200 million T cells were reported. Genome-wide SNP genotypes for about 65% of the roughly 670 donors were used in a later genetic analysis, which treated that subset as a discovery cohort. An earlier analysis of roughly 600 of the donors used high-throughput TCR beta sequencing to judge whether each TCR beta V gene segment behaved as functional or pseudogenic. In the later analysis, no new phenotypic data were used to find candidate immune exposures; instead, reliance was placed on TCR beta sequences and their occurrence across donors. About 300 gigabases of sequencing data and around 80 million unique TCR sequences made up an early release that covered over 550 HLA-typed donors. On average, around 230,000 unique TCR beta nucleotide sequences were sequenced per donor among a few hundred genotyped donors of the cohort, with 15% to 20% of those sequences being non-productive. A few DR-DQ haplotypes were handled as single units for association and clustering because linkage in the cohort was strong. Of the 398 genotyped donors, approximately 83% fell in the genetic ancestry cluster associated with self-reported Caucasian donors. Besides the first cohort of 666 subjects, a separate validation cohort made up of 120 different subjects was used. A later analysis re-examined previously published TCR beta repertoires from roughly 720 donors and added high-resolution HLA genotyping to investigate patterns of TCR occurrence. The T cell repertoires of several hundred subjects were profiled by immunosequencing and related to cytomegalovirus serostatus. All discovery cohort repertoires had been generated using a single sequencing platform. Donor age, sex, ethnicity and CMV serostatus were compiled together with the repertoire data. High-throughput TCR immunosequencing, statistical association of individual TCRs with disease status, and machine learning were combined to predict cytomegalovirus infection status. The number of donors typed differed by locus, with 629-630 for A, B, C, DRB1 and DQB1, roughly 520 for DQA1, under 610 for DPA1, and around 450 for DPB1. The study was designed to test whether signatures of past pathogen exposure could be identified by cataloging public T cell receptors. Class I and class II HLA loci were covered by the typing at four-digit resolution.

Details on this clone: This clone's antigen is unknown. No base-level quality is on record; no much larger clone is a single base apart. Distinct nucleotide sequences in the sample also encode this CDR3.

The CDR3 spans 14 residues, from the cysteine through the phenylalanine. Only the CDR3 region is kept as DNA, spanning 42 bases read in frame from base 1. The junction carries 8 bases between V and J, which are trimmed by 0 bases and 2 bases respectively. Reading the germline V gene gives CDR1 SGHRS and CDR2 YFSETQ. Results the study describes overall, beyond this receptor: Cytomegalovirus status was reported to be diagnosed by the classifier with high specificity and sensitivity in both the original and validation cohorts. The authors suggested that the approach could potentially be generalized to other disease states and immunological phenotypes. In a later analysis, the rate of TCR association differed among HLA loci, with DRB1 alleles having the most associated TCRs and HLA-C alleles having the fewest. Compared with the approximately 600-donor mean, donors in an Asian-associated ancestry cluster had fewer N-insertions in productive TCRs, according to a later genetic analysis. Because HLA typing was missing for some donors at each locus, association tests included only the typed subset. In an earlier analysis of more than 450 of the donors, most TCR beta V segments were observed in productive rearrangements about 90% or about 30% of the time, broadly matching IMGT annotations. According to a later analysis, parvovirus B19, influenza, CMV and Epstein-Barr virus appeared linked to several top co-occurrence clusters. Most TCR sequences were seen in very few donors, while some public TCRs were found in many individuals. In a later analysis, HLA-associated TCR beta chains showed more clonal expansion and lower generation probabilities than non-associated chains that were equally common. The 87-base-pair reads could not distinguish some IMGT-functional V segments, including TRBV6-2 and TRBV6-3, so those segments were excluded. At a false discovery rate of 0.05, a later analysis linked some 17,000 TCR beta sequences to specific HLA alleles. Correlated functional status among segregating V segments might be attributable to linkage disequilibrium, but an unknown experimental factor could not be ruled out. In vitro tests confirmed that three of the cytomegalovirus-associated TCR beta chains recognize cytomegalovirus antigens. A cluster of highly shared sequence variants was judged likely to be a technical artifact of the sequencing pipeline. A later genetic analysis associated a missense DCLRE1C variant with V-gene and J-gene trimming of TCR beta chains, and an independent cohort replicated the association. A further reported finding was that TCR beta sequences accurately predicted the HLA-A and HLA-B alleles for most subjects in the first cohort. A total of 150 or so TCR beta chains were listed by the study as associated with cytomegalovirus. Strong co-occurrence of HLA alleles, especially DR and DQ, made assigning TCR associations to individual alleles difficult. The only immune exposure information available for the cohort was CMV serostatus. Roughly uniform sequencing depth across donors was assumed in presence/absence analyses, although this assumption may not hold. This cohort had only TCR beta chains sequenced, and the lack of alpha or paired-chain data limited which features could be detected. Seventeen rarely observed V segments, including chromosome 9 orphons, were excluded from the earlier analysis of just under 600 of the donors because counts were too low. Most CMV-associated TCR beta chains appeared to be HLA-restricted in a later analysis, and the HLA associations seemed to be driven largely by CMV exposure.

Libraries came from the immunoSEQ multiplex PCR assay. For the multiplex PCR, a mixture combining 60 forward primers for TCR Vbeta segments and 13 reverse primers for TCR Jbeta segments was used. A multiplex PCR assay on genomic DNA amplified the CDR3 region of rearranged TCR beta genes. On the Illumina HiSeq System, the amplified TCR beta libraries were sequenced as 87-base-pair reads. For the original study's pipeline: In a later analysis, roughly 80 million unique TCR beta chains were counted across the 650 to 750 repertoires, and some 10 million of these chains were shared by at least two donors. Raw reads were error-corrected and collapsed into unique sequences by a nearest-neighbor algorithm in which closely related sequences were merged to remove PCR and sequencing errors. CDR3 sequences were aligned to IMGT reference sequences to assign V, D and J gene segments. For a sequence to be retained, at least a six-nucleotide match to both a V gene segment and a J gene segment was required. Rearrangements were called productive when the CDR3 lacked stop codons and stayed in frame with V and J; all others were non-productive. Following IMGT convention, CDR3 was defined as the stretch from the second conserved V-encoded cysteine up to the conserved J-encoded phenylalanine. The earlier analysis of approximately 590 of the donors excluded any sequence lacking an unambiguous match to a single V gene segment. An earlier analysis of some 610 of the donors called V segments functional above 56.7% productive rearrangements and segregating when the between-donor standard deviation exceeded 5%. To diagnose cytomegalovirus status from the catalog of TCR beta chain sequences, a statistical classification framework was built. In a later analysis, TCR nucleotide sequences were compared against IMGT/GENE-DB human TR gene sequences so that V and J genes could be assigned. In a later analysis, CDR3 sequences and most-parsimonious VDJ recombination scenarios were assigned using the TCRdist pipeline. A later analysis defined each TCR beta chain by its CDR3 amino acid sequence plus V-gene family, and excluded reads lacking a unique V-gene family. In a later analysis, some 600 highly shared, low-generation-probability nucleotide sequences were removed to address suspected cross-contamination and a sequencing artifact. A later analysis calculated a clonal expansion index for each public chain from normalized within-repertoire ranks of inferred template counts. A later analysis computed generation probabilities with a VDJ recombination model fitted to out-of-frame rearrangements, and checked the results against IGoR. A later analysis scored TCR-TCR, TCR-HLA and TCR-CMV co-occurrence with hypergeometric tests, applying a repertoire-size bias correction to TCR pairs. In a later analysis, false discovery rates were estimated by permuting HLA or CMV assignments 20 times. In a later analysis, co-occurring TCRs were grouped using DBSCAN, with TCRdist sequence similarity added in when clustering inside HLA-allele-positive subsets. Co-occurrence clustering excluded repertoires with fewer than 30,000 or more than 120,000 public chains, plus five with anomalous nucleotide sharing. TCRdb carries this immuneACCESS record with in-frame sequences only. Its versions omit some clonotypes, under half of them owing to an unresolved V gene in the studies checked, with the rest unexplained. V, J and clone size were drawn from that table, and D and trimming were deduced from the DNA. A total of 200,000 to 250,000 clones appear in this sample, 83% of them only once. In total, the top ten clones hold roughly 1.3% of the sample.

The cohort comprised around 700 healthy bone marrow donors. At the time of sampling, every cohort member was nominally healthy, though immune exposures that went unrecorded were likely present. The donor tested CMV seronegative, placing the donor among the 300 to 400 seronegative members of the cohort. A peripheral blood sample was collected from each donor, and TCR beta sequencing was performed on peripheral blood mononuclear cells. Genomic DNA extraction from the blood cell samples was performed with the Qiagen DNeasy Blood Extraction Kit. This sequence originates from a girl aged 10 to 17 in good health and CMV-seronegative. The chain couples TRBV5-1 to TRBJ1-2, with the D gene too uncertain to name. Sequencing was carried out using PBMCs. The CDR3 has the sequence CASSLGAENYGYTF. The DNA sequence follows: TGCGCCAGCAGCTTGGGGGCTGAAAACTATGGCTACACCTTC.